This entry concerns a single T cell receptor (beta chain). The antigen remains undetermined. This CDR3 region has 13 residues. V was trimmed by 5 bases and J by 6 bases, leaving 13 bases between them. Germline V gene lookup returns CDR1 MNHEY and CDR2 SVGAGI. CD8 cells regarded as naive lacked CD45RO, were positively chosen for CCR7, and omitted terminally differentiated effector memory CD45RA+ cells. Original processing notes: ImmunoSEQ output held junction-only sequences without quality scores, so filtering differed. Data came from immunoSEQ multiplex PCR; TCRdb stores just in-frame clones and leaves some out. D and trimming come from the DNA, and the V and J calls and clone size come from that table. This table has 2 million to 2.5 million clones, 90% to 95% appearing once. These data originate in a study of shared clonotypes between healthy human individuals. Study-level findings and limits: Sampling used blood alone; tissue repertoires probably differ.

The sequenced sample was naive CD8+ T cells from PBMCs. The clonotype comes from a man between 18 and 29 years old in good health. Some clones in this sample may be carry-over from other donors' samples. V and J are TRBV6-5 and TRBJ1-1; perhaps TRBD1 as D (6 bases). CDR3 sequence: CASSLGGQAEAFF. The CDR3 DNA reads TGTGCCAGCAGTCTAGGGGGGCAAGCTGAAGCTTTCTTT.